The TCR beta chain described here comes from a study of early T cells in non-severe SARS-CoV-2 infection. Study-level background: Investigators sequenced bulk RNA drawn from unsorted whole blood, and chains remained unpaired. Study-level results: Anti-spike CD8 responses were favored in VDJdb matching, and private and CD4 specificities were missed.

The CDR3 spans 16 residues. V shed 1 base and J shed 0 bases, with 12 bases lying between them. Germline loops: CDR1 SGHAT, CDR2 FQNNGV. Tagging with unique molecular identifiers was applied to individual cDNA molecules. TCRdb re-derived calls from the 5' RACE reads in MiXCR, one entry per CDR3 protein. The data show tens of thousands of distinct CDR3 sequences, roughly 8% seen once. On this clonotype itself: Antigen unknown.

The V gene is TRBV11-2, the J gene TRBJ2-5; TRBD2 is a possible D gene (6 bases). The clonotype was recovered from an adult who was a healthcare worker with PCR-confirmed SARS-CoV-2 infection or an uninfected control (not recorded which). Source material: whole blood. CDR3 in amino acids: CASSLGVRDYQETQYF. For the CDR3, the DNA is TGTGCCAGCAGCTTAGGAGTCCGGGACTACCAAGAGACCCAGTACTTC. The whole variable domain, remainder taken from reference TRBV11-2 and TRBJ2-5, is EAGVAQSPRYKIIEKRQSVAFWCNPISGHATLYWYQQILGQGPKLLIQFQNNGVVDDSQLPKDRFSAERLKGVDSTLKIQPAKLEDSAVYLCASSLGVRDYQETQYFGPGTRLLVL.